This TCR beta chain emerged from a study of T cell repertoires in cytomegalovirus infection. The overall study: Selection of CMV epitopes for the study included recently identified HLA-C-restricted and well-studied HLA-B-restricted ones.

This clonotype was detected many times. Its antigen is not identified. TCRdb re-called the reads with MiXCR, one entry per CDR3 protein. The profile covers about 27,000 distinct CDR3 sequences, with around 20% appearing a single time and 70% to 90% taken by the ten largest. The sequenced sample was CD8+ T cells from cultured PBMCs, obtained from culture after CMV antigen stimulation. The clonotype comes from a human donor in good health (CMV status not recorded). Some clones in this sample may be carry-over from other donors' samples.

This CDR3 reads CASSLNVYQETQYF. Here the CDR3 DNA reads TGTGCCAGCAGCTTAAACGTTTACCAAGAGACCCAGTACTTC. The chain couples TRBV7-2 to TRBJ2-5; D remains ambiguous. The CDR3 spans 14 residues. Germline-derived CDR1 and CDR2 are SGHTA and FQGNSA. Trimming removed 2 bases at V and 0 bases at J, with 7 bases between. The entire variable domain, with the rest obtained from reference TRBV7-2 and TRBJ2-5, is as follows: GAGVSQSPSNKVTEKGKDVELRCDPISGHTALYWYRQSLGQGLEFLIYFQGNSAPDKSGLPSDRFSAERTGGSVSTLTIQRTQQEDSAVYLCASSLNVYQETQYFGPGTRLLVL.